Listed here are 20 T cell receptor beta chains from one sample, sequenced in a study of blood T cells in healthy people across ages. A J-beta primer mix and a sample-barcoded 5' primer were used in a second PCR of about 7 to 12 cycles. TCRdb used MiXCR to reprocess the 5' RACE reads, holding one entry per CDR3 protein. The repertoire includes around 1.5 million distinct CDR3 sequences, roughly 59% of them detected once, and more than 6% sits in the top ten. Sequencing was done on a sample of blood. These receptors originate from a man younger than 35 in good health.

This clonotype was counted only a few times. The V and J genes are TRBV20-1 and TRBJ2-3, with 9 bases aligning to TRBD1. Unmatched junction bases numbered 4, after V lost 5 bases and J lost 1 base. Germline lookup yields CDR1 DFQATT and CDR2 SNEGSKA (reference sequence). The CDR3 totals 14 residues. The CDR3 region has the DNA TGCAGTGCTTGGGACAGGGAACGCACAGATACGCAGTATTTT. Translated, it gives CSAWDRERTDTQYF.

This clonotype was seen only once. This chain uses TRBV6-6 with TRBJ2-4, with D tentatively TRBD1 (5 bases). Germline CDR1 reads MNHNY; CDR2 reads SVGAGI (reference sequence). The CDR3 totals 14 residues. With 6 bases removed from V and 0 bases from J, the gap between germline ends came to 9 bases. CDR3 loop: CASRVDRAKNIQYF. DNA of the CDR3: TGTGCCAGCAGAGTCGACAGAGCCAAAAACATTCAGTACTTC.

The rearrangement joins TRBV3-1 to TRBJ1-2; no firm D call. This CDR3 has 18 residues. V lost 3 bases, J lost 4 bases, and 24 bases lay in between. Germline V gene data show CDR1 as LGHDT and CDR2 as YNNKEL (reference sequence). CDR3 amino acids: CASSHPVEGRPNSYGYTF. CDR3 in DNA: TGTGCCAGCAGCCATCCCGTGGAAGGGAGACCTAACAGCTATGGCTACACCTTC. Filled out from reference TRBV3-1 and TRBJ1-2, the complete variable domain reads DTAVSQTPKYLVTQMGNDKSIKCEQNLGHDTMYWYKQDSKKFLKIMFSYNNKELIINETVPNRFSPKSPDKAHLNLHINSLELGDSAVYFCASSHPVEGRPNSYGYTFGSGTRLTVV.

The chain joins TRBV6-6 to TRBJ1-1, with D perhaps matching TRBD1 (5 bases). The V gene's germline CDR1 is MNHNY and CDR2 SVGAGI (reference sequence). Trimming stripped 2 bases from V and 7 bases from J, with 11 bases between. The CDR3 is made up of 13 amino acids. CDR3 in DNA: TGTGCCAGCAGTTACCCAGACAGTCTTGAAGCTTTCTTT. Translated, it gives CASSYPDSLEAFF.

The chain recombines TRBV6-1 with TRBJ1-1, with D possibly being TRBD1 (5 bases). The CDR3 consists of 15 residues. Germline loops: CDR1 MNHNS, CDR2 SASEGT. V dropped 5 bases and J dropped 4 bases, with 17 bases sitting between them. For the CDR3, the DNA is TGTGCCAGCAGTTCTCTCCAACAGGTGGGCACTGAAGCTTTCTTT. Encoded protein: CASSSLQQVGTEAFF.

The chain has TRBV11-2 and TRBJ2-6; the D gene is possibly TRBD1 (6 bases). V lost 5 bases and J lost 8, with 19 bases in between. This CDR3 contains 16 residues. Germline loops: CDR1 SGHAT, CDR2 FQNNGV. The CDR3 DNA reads TGTGCCAGCAGCAAGACCGGACAGCAGAGATCCAACGTCCTGACTTTC. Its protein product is CASSKTGQQRSNVLTF. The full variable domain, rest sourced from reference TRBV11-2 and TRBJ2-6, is EAGVAQSPRYKIIEKRQSVAFWCNPISGHATLYWYQQILGQGPKLLIQFQNNGVVDDSQLPKDRFSAERLKGVDSTLKIQPAKLEDSAVYLCASSKTGQQRSNVLTFGAGSRLTVL.

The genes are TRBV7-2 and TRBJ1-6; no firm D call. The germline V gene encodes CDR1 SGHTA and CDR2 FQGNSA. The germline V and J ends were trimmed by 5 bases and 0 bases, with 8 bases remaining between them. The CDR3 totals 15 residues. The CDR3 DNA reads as TGTGCCAGCAGCCCGGTCCCCTCCTATAATTCACCCCTCCACTTT. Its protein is CASSPVPSYNSPLHF.

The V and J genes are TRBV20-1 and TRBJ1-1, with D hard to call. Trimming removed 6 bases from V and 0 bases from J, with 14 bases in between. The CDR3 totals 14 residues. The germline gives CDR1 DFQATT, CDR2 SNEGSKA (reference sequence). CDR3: CSATPTTLNTEAFF. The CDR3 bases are TGCAGTGCCACACCTACCACCTTGAACACTGAAGCTTTCTTT.

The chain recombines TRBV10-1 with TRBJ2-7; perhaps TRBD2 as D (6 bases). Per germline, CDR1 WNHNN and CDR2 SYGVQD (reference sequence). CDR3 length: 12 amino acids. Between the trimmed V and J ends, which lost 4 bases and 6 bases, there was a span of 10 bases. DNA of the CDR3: TGCGCCAGCAGTGCCCAGGAGGGCGAGCAGTACTTC. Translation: CASSAQEGEQYF.

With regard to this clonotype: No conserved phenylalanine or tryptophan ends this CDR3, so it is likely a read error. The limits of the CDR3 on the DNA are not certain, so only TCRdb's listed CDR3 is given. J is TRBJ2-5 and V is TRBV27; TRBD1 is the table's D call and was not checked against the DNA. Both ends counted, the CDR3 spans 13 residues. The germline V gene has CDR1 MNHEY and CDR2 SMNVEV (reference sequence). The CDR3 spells CASSSGLQETLYL.

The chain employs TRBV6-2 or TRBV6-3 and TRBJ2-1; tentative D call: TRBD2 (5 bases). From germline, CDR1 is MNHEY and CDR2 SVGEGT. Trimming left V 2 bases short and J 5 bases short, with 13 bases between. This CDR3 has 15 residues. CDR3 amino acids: CASSYTERQDNEQFF. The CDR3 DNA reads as TGTGCCAGCAGTTACACGGAGCGGCAGGACAATGAGCAGTTCTTC.

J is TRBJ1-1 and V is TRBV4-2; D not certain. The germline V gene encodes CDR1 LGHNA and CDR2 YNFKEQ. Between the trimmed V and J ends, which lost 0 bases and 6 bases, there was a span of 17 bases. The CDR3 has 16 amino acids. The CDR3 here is CASSQDPQKGGSEAFF. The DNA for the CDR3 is TGTGCCAGCAGCCAAGATCCACAAAAAGGAGGGTCTGAAGCTTTCTTT.

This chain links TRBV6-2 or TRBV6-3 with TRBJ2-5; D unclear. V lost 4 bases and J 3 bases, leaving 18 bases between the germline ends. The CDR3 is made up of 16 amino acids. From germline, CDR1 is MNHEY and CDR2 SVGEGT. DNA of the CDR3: TGTGCCAGCAGTTTCCCCTTGAACACGAACGAAGAGACCCAGTACTTC. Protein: CASSFPLNTNEETQYF.

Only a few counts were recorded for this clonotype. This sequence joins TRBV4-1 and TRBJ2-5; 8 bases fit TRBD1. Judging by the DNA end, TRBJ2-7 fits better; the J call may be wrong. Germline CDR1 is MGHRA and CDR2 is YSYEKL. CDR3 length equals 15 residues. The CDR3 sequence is CASSQRSTGADEQYF. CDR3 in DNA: TGCGCCAGCAGCCAACGCTCGACAGGGGCGGACGAGCAGTACTTC.

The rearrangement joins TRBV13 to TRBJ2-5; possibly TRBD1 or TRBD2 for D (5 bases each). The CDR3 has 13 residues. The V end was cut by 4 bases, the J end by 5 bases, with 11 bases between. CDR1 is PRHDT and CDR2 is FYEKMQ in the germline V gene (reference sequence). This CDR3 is CASSSGTSETQYF. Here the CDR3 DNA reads TGTGCCAGCAGCTCCGGGACCTCGGAGACCCAGTACTTC.

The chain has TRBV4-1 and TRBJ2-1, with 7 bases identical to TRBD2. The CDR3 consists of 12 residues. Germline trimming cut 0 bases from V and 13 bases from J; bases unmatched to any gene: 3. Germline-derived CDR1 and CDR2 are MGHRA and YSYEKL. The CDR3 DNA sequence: TGCGCCAGCAGCCAAGAGGGACTAAGCCAGTTCTTC. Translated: CASSQEGLSQFF.

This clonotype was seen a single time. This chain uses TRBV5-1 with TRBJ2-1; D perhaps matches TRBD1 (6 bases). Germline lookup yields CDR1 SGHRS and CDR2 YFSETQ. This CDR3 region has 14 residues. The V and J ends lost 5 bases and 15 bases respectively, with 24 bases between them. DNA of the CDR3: TGCGCCAGCAGACCAGGGGCCAATGAGCTTCTGTGGTTCTTC. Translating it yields CASRPGANELLWFF.

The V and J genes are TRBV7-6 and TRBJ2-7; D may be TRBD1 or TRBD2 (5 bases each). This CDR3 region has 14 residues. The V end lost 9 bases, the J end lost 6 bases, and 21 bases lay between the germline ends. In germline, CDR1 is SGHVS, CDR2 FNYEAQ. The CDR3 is CASAIYSSGTEQYF. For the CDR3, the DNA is TGTGCCAGTGCTATATATTCTAGTGGGACCGAGCAGTACTTC.

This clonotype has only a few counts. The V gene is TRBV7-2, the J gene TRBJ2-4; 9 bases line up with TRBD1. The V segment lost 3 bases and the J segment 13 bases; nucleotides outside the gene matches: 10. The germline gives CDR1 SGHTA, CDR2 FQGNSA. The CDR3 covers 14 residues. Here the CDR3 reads CASSFEGTGSSQYF. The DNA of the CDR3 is TGTGCCAGCAGCTTTGAAGGGACAGGGTCGTCCCAGTACTTC.

The CDR3 protein is CATSDPGQGGYNEQFF. DNA for the CDR3: TGTGCCACCAGTGACCCCGGACAGGGGGGGTACAATGAGCAGTTCTTC. This chain links TRBV24-1 with TRBJ2-1; 10 nucleotides line up with TRBD1. CDR1 is KGHDR, CDR2 SFDVKD, per germline. Trimming took 4 bases from V and 4 from J; bases not matched to a gene: 6. CDR3 length: 16 amino acids.